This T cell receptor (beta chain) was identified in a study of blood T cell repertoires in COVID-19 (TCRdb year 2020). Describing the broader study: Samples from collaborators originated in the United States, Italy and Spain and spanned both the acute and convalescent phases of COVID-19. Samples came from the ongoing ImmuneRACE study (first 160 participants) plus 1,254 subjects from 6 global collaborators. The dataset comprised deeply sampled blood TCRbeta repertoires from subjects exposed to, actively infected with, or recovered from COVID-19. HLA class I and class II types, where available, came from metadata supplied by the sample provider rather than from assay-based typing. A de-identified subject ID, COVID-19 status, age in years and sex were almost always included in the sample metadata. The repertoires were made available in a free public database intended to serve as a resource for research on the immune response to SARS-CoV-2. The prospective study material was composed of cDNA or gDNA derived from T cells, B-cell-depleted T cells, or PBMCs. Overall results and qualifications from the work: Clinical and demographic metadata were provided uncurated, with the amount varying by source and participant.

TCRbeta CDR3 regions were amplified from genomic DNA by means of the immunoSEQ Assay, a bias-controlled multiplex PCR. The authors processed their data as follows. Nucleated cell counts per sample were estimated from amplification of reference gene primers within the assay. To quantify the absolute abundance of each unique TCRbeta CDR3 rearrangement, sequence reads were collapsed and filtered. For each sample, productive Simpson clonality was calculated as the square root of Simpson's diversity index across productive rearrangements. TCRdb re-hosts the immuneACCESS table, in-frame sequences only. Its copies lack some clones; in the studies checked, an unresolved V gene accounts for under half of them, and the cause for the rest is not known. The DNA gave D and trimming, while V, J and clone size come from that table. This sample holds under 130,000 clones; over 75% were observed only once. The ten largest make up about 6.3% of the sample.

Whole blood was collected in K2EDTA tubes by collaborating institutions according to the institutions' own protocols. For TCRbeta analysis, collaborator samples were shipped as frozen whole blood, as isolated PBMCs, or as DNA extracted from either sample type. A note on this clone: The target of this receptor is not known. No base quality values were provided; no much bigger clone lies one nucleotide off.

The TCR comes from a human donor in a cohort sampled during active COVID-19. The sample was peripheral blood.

The CDR3 reads as follows: CASSLDFGYGYTF. The DNA is as follows: TGTGCCAGCAGCTTAGATTTCGGGTATGGCTACACCTTC. The sequence is built from TRBV7-2 and TRBJ1-2; the D gene is unclear. V and J lose 1 base and 5 bases, and a span of 8 bases separates them. The CDR3 spans 13 residues, from the cysteine through the phenylalanine. Only CDR3 DNA remains: 39 bases, in frame from the first base. From the germline V gene, CDR1 is SGHTA and CDR2 is FQGNSA.